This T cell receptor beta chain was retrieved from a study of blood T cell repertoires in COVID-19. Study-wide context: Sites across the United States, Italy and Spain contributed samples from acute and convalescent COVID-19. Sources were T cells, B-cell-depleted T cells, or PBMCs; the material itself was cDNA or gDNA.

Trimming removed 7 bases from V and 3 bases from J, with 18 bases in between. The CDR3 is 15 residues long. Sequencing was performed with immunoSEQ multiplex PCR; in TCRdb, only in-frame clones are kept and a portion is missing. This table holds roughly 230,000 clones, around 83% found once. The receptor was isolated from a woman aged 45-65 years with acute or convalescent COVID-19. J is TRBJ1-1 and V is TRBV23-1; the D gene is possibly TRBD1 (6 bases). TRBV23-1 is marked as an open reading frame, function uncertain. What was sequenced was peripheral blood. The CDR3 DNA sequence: TGCGCCAGCAAACCCCCGAAGGGGGGGTACACTGAAGCTTTCTTT. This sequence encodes CASKPPKGGYTEAFF.